The 3 T cell receptor beta chains in this list originate from one sample, sequenced in a study of cytomegalovirus exposure and HLA in healthy donors. The PCR contained 60 Vbeta and 13 Jbeta primers. Repertoires were generated with immunoSEQ multiplex PCR, while TCRdb's copy carries only in-frame clones and drops some. Here the sample spans around 90,000 clones, around three quarters being singletons. The sample consisted of PBMCs. All receptors derive from a man aged 25-45 years in good health and CMV-seronegative.

The V and J genes are TRBV11-1 and TRBJ2-7; D perhaps matches TRBD1 (5 bases). Germline V gene data show CDR1 as SGHAT and CDR2 as FQDESV (reference sequence). Trimming took off 5 bases at V and 4 bases at J, with 15 bases between the two ends. This CDR3 is built from 14 residues. The chain's CDR3 is CASSLRLGVYEQYF. CDR3 DNA sequence: TGTGCCAGCAGCCTCAGGTTAGGGGTTTACGAGCAGTACTTC.

This clone was counted once. The chain links TRBV2 to TRBJ2-3; 7 bases align to TRBD2. The V segment lost 10 bases and the J segment 5 bases; nucleotides outside the gene matches: 9. Germline CDR1 reads SNHLY; CDR2 reads FYNNEI. The CDR3 is made up of 13 amino acids. CDR3 DNA: TGTGCCATCGCCGGGGGGAGCGAAGATACGCAGTATTTT. Translated, it gives CAIAGGSEDTQYF.

This chain joins TRBV6-1 and TRBJ1-2; 7 bases are shared with TRBD1. This CDR3 spans 13 amino acids. After removal of 6 bases from V and 4 bases from J, the junction contained 5 bases not matched to a gene. Germline V lookup: CDR1 MNHNS, CDR2 SASEGT. DNA of the CDR3: TGTGCCAGCAGACCGGGACAGACCTATGGCTACACCTTC. Translated, it gives CASRPGQTYGYTF.